This entry lists 23 T cell receptor beta chains sequenced from one sample in a study of OX40 agonist ivuxolimab in advanced cancers. TCRdb's copy holds only in-frame clones and misses some; the assay was immunoSEQ multiplex PCR. The profile shows 54,000 or so clones, 80% of them singletons. The starting material was CD4+ or CD8+ T cells sorted from blood, obtained in a trial of the OX40 agonist ivuxolimab. The receptors here all came from an adult with an advanced solid tumor such as melanoma, head and neck, liver or kidney cancer.

V gene TRBV10-1 combines with J gene TRBJ2-2; tentative D call: TRBD2 (6 bases). From germline, CDR1 is WNHNN and CDR2 SYGVQD (reference sequence). Trimming removed 6 bases from V and 6 bases from J, with 23 bases in between. This CDR3 is 17 amino acids long. CDR3 sequence reads: CASSDTSGGPRSGELFF. Here the CDR3 DNA reads TGCGCCAGCAGCGATACCTCAGGAGGGCCGCGGTCCGGGGAGCTGTTTTTT.

This clone has a single count. The chain recombines TRBV7-2 with TRBJ2-5; D uncertain. This CDR3 region has 15 residues. CDR1 is SGHTA, CDR2 FQGNSA, per germline. V lost 1 base to trimming and J lost 4 bases, with 13 bases between them. The CDR3 DNA reads as TGTGCCAGCAGCTTAGGGCCCGGACCAACAGAGACCCAGTACTTC. Its translation: CASSLGPGPTETQYF. The entire variable domain, with the rest obtained from reference TRBV7-2 and TRBJ2-5, is as follows: GAGVSQSPSNKVTEKGKDVELRCDPISGHTALYWYRQSLGQGLEFLIYFQGNSAPDKSGLPSDRFSAERTGGSVSTLTIQRTQQEDSAVYLCASSLGPGPTETQYFGPGTRLLVL.

The table lists this clone with a few counts. The chain carries TRBV25-1 and TRBJ2-3; TRBD1 might be the D (5 bases). Trimming cost V 6 bases and J 2 bases, with 12 bases left between them. Germline CDR1 MGHDK, CDR2 SYGVNS. There are 14 residues in the CDR3. The CDR3 region has the DNA TGTGCCAGCAGGGACGTAGGGGACACAGATACGCAGTATTTT. Translation gives CASRDVGDTDTQYF. Full variable domain (remainder filled in from reference TRBV25-1 and TRBJ2-3): EADIYQTPRYLVIGTGKKITLECSQTMGHDKMYWYQQDPGMELHLIHYSYGVNSTEKGDLSSESTVSRIRTEHFPLTLESARPSHTSQYLCASRDVGDTDTQYFGPGTRLTVL.

The chain joins TRBV7-3 to TRBJ2-3, with D hard to call. Trimming pared 1 base from V and 5 bases from J, leaving 10 bases between. The CDR3 loop spans 14 amino acids. Germline loops: CDR1 SGHTA, CDR2 FQGTGA. The CDR3 loop reads CASSLSPIGDTQYF. The DNA for the CDR3 is TGTGCCAGCAGCTTAAGCCCAATTGGAGATACGCAGTATTTT.

The chain couples TRBV27 to TRBJ1-1, with 8 bases fitting TRBD1. V dropped 3 bases and J dropped 4; count of bases not matched to a gene: 16. Germline lookup yields CDR1 MNHEY and CDR2 SMNVEV (reference sequence). This CDR3 spans 18 amino acids. The CDR3 sequence is CASSFLSGQGAVSTEAFF. CDR3 sequence (DNA): TGTGCCAGCAGTTTCCTAAGTGGGCAGGGGGCGGTTAGCACTGAAGCTTTCTTT.

The V gene is TRBV29-1, the J gene TRBJ2-1; TRBD2 matches at 8 bases. The V and J ends lost 7 bases and 7 bases, in that order; junction bases with no gene match: 12. Germline CDR1 and CDR2: SQVTM and ANQGSEA. This CDR3 is 14 amino acids long. CDR3 nucleotide sequence: TGCAGCGGTGTCGCTTGGAGCGGGGGTAATGAGCAGTTCTTC. It encodes CSGVAWSGGNEQFF.

CDR3 sequence (DNA): TGCGCCAGCAGCCAAGAGAGGCGGCTTAATGAAAAACTGTTTTTT. Amino acid sequence: CASSQERRLNEKLFF. The chain uses TRBV4-3 and TRBJ1-4; unclear D gene. Trimming shortened V by 0 bases and J by 4 bases, and 9 bases separated the two germline ends. The CDR3 spans 15 residues. Germline-derived CDR1 and CDR2 are LGHNA and YSLEER.

The rearrangement uses TRBV5-4 and TRBJ2-1, with D hard to call. The CDR3 covers 15 residues. Per the germline V gene, CDR1 is SGHNT and CDR2 is YYREEE (reference sequence). Trimming stripped 4 bases from V and 5 bases from J, with 16 bases between. CDR3 amino acids: CASSPHRWADNEQFF. CDR3 in DNA: TGTGCCAGCAGCCCACACAGATGGGCCGACAATGAGCAGTTCTTC.

The rearrangement links TRBV5-1 to TRBJ2-2; TRBD2 matches at 9 bases. The germline V gene encodes CDR1 SGHRS and CDR2 YFSETQ. Trimming removed 4 bases from V and 0 bases from J; junction bases left unmatched: 4. The CDR3 contains 16 residues. This CDR3 reads CASSPRTSANTGELFF. CDR3 coding DNA: TGCGCCAGCAGCCCCCGGACTAGCGCGAACACCGGGGAGCTGTTTTTT.

The chain combines TRBV4-3 with TRBJ2-7; no definite D call. The V end was cut by 4 bases, the J end by 5 bases, with 18 bases between. The CDR3 is 15 residues long. Germline V lookup: CDR1 LGHNA, CDR2 YSLEER. The CDR3 spells CASSRSPDFSHEQYF. CDR3 in DNA: TGCGCCAGCAGCCGAAGCCCAGATTTTTCCCACGAGCAGTACTTC.

The chain couples TRBV18 to TRBJ2-5, with D perhaps TRBD1 (5 bases). CDR1 and CDR2 (germline): KGHSH, LQKENI. Deletions cut 2 bases from V and 4 bases from J, with 8 bases between. This CDR3 contains 13 residues. The CDR3 nucleotides read TGTGCCAGCTCACCAACAGGCGGAGAGACCCAGTACTTC. Translating gives CASSPTGGETQYF.

This chain connects TRBV10-1 to TRBJ2-7, with TRBD1 identical over 8 bases. CDR1 and CDR2 (germline): WNHNN, SYGVQD (reference sequence). V gave up 3 bases and J gave up 6 bases; unmatched junction bases: 10. CDR3 length equals 15 residues. The CDR3 sequence is CASSDVQGDLSEQYF. Written as DNA, the CDR3 is TGCGCCAGCAGTGACGTACAGGGGGATTTGAGCGAGCAGTACTTC.

This sequence joins TRBV10-2 and TRBJ2-5, with D tentatively TRBD2 (6 bases). Germline V lookup: CDR1 WSHSY, CDR2 SAAADI. V was clipped by 4 bases and J by 5 bases, with 11 bases between them. CDR3 length: 13 residues. CDR3 sequence: CASSGAGRETQYF. The CDR3 DNA reads TGCGCCAGCAGTGGCGCAGGGAGGGAGACCCAGTACTTC.

J is TRBJ1-5 and V is TRBV12-5, with D possibly TRBD1 on 5 matching bases. CDR3 size: 15 residues. Germline-derived CDR1 and CDR2 are LGHNT and FRNRAP. Trimming cost V 3 bases and J 2 bases, with 11 bases left between them. The CDR3 here is CASGFSDSRNQPQHF. DNA of the CDR3: TGTGCTAGTGGTTTCTCTGACAGTCGCAATCAGCCCCAGCATTTT. The full variable domain, with the rest looked up from reference TRBV12-5 and TRBJ1-5, is DARVTQTPRHKVTEMGQEVTMRCQPILGHNTVFWYRQTMMQGLELLAYFRNRAPLDDSGMPKDRFSAEMPDATLATLKIQPSEPRDSAVYFCASGFSDSRNQPQHFGDGTRLSIL.

This chain links TRBV4-1 with TRBJ2-5, with D tentatively TRBD1 or TRBD2 (5 bases each). Germline CDR1 is MGHRA and CDR2 is YSYEKL. The length of the CDR3 is 17 residues. With 1 base removed from V and 2 bases from J, the gap between germline ends came to 17 bases. The CDR3 spells CASSQVSQGVGQETQYF. CDR3 DNA: TGCGCCAGCAGCCAAGTCTCTCAGGGAGTGGGGCAAGAGACCCAGTACTTC.

The chain carries TRBV4-1 and TRBJ2-5; D is unclear. CDR3 size: 14 residues. V was pared by 4 bases and J by 7 bases, with 16 bases between. Germline V gives CDR1 MGHRA, CDR2 YSYEKL. The CDR3 DNA follows: TGCGCCAGCAGCCGTTTTCAACTCGGTGCGACCCAGTACTTC. Translation gives CASSRFQLGATQYF.

V usage is TRBV5-1 and J usage is TRBJ1-1; possible D gene TRBD1, 6 bases. The ends were cut back, 0 bases at V and 1 base at J, with 10 bases in the middle. In germline, CDR1 is SGHRS, CDR2 YFSETQ. This CDR3 comprises 15 residues. This CDR3 is CASSLDAGANTEAFF. The CDR3 DNA sequence: TGCGCCAGCAGCTTGGATGCGGGGGCGAACACTGAAGCTTTCTTT.

CDR3 nucleotides: TGTGCCAGCTCAACCAGTGAGACCCAGTACTTC. It yields the protein CASSTSETQYF. This sequence joins TRBV18 and TRBJ2-5; no clear D. V shed 5 bases and J shed 5 bases, with 6 bases lying between them. The CDR3 covers 11 residues. The germline gives CDR1 KGHSH, CDR2 LQKENI.

The V and J genes are TRBV2 and TRBJ2-2; D perhaps matches TRBD1 (5 bases). Trimming pared 5 bases from V and 7 bases from J, leaving 17 bases between. CDR3 length: 15 amino acids. Per the germline V gene, CDR1 is SNHLY and CDR2 is FYNNEI. Here the CDR3 reads CASSTTRVGHGELFF. The CDR3 DNA sequence: TGTGCCAGCAGTACGACCAGGGTTGGGCACGGGGAGCTGTTTTTT.

The chain joins TRBV11-3 to TRBJ2-7; weak D call: TRBD2 (6 bases). This CDR3 is built from 16 residues. V gave up 0 bases and J gave up 1 base, with 13 bases separating them. Germline V gene data show CDR1 as SGHNT and CDR2 as YENEEA. In nucleotides, the CDR3 is TGTGCCAGCAGCTTAGAGAAGGGTGGAGGGTCCTACGAGCAGTACTTC. Encoded protein: CASSLEKGGGSYEQYF.

This chain's CDR3 is CASSLAGTRSQETQYF. The CDR3 region has the DNA TGTGCCAGCAGCTTAGCGGGAACCCGATCCCAAGAGACCCAGTACTTC. The V and J genes are TRBV7-9 and TRBJ2-5, with D uncertain. The V gene lost 0 bases and the J gene lost 1 base, with 12 bases spanning the gap. Germline V gene sequence: CDR1 SEHNR, CDR2 FQNEAQ (reference sequence). The CDR3 sequence is 16 residues long.

The rearrangement links TRBV9 to TRBJ1-1; D is undetermined. V gave up 4 bases and J gave up 2 bases, with 21 bases separating them. Looked up from germline, CDR1 is SGDLS and CDR2 is YYNGEE. The CDR3 runs 17 residues. The DNA for the CDR3 is TGTGCCAGCAGCCCTCCACCCAAAGGAGGGCGAAACACTGAAGCTTTCTTT. Translated, it gives CASSPPPKGGRNTEAFF.

The rearrangement joins TRBV11-2 to TRBJ2-5; the match to TRBD2 covers 11 bases. Germline V CDR1 and CDR2: SGHAT, FQNNGV. J gave up 4 bases and V 4 bases, and 11 bases lay outside the gene matches. The CDR3 has 17 residues. Here the CDR3 DNA reads TGTGCCAGCAGCTCGCCGACTAGCGGGATCCTCTTAGAGACCCAGTACTTC. Its protein product is CASSSPTSGILLETQYF. Filled out from reference TRBV11-2 and TRBJ2-5, the complete variable domain reads EAGVAQSPRYKIIEKRQSVAFWCNPISGHATLYWYQQILGQGPKLLIQFQNNGVVDDSQLPKDRFSAERLKGVDSTLKIQPAKLEDSAVYLCASSSPTSGILLETQYFGPGTRLLVL.